This paragraph covers one T cell receptor (beta chain) sequence. The sample belongs to a study of blood T cell repertoires in COVID-19. As for the study in general: Specimens from acute and convalescent COVID-19 originated in the United States, Italy and Spain. T cells, B-cell-depleted T cells, or PBMCs supplied cDNA or gDNA.

The repertoire was sequenced with immunoSEQ multiplex PCR; TCRdb's copy has only in-frame clones and lacks some. Of around 140,000 clones in the sample, 75% to 90% were seen once. V lost 5 bases, J lost 2 bases, and 6 bases stayed unmatched. The CDR3 length is 15 residues. Germline-derived CDR1 and CDR2 are SGHVS and FQNEAQ. The specimen sequenced was PBMCs or T cells enriched from blood (not recorded which). The chain uses TRBV7-8 and TRBJ2-7; 10 positions agree with TRBD2. The sequence was obtained from a man between 60 and 75 years old who had recovered from COVID-19. In DNA form, the CDR3 reads TGTGCCAGCAGCCAGCAGCTAGCGGGGGCCTACGAGCAGTACTTC. Translating it yields CASSQQLAGAYEQYF.